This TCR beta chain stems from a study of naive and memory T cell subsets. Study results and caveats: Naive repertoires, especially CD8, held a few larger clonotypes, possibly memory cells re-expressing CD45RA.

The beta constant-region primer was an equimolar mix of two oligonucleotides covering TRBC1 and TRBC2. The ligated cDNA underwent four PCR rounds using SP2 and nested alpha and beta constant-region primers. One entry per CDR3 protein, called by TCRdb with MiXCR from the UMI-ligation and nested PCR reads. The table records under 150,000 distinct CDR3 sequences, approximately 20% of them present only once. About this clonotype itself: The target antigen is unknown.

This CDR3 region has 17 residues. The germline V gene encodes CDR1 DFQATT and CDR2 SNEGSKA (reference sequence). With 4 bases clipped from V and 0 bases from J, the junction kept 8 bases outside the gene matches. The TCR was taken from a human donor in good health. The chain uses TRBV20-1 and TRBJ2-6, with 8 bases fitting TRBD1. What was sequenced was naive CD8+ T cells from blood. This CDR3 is CSATRDRRYSGANVLTF. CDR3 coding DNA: TGCAGTGCTACCCGGGACAGGCGATACTCTGGGGCCAACGTCCTGACTTTC.